This T cell receptor (beta chain) stems from a study of a mutant IDH1 vaccine in newly diagnosed glioma (dated by TCRdb to about 2021). About the study as a whole: Across visits V03 through V10, patients got a total of eight vaccinations, given in weeks 1, 3, 5, 7, 11, 15, 19 and 23. In the chemotherapy-containing groups, vaccination started alongside temozolomide cycles, whereas in patients who had radiotherapy alone it started 4-6 weeks after radiotherapy. Of the approximately 29 treated patients, about 62% were male and approximately 40% were female, and a mean age of about 37 years was recorded. Before enrollment, patients had received standard therapy of radiotherapy alone, temozolomide alone, or radiochemotherapy with temozolomide; most received the combination. Six visits were used for peripheral blood collection: V03 (baseline), V05, V07, V10, V12 and V13. Longitudinal TCRB deep sequencing was done for about two dozen treated patients, wherever samples were available for exploratory analyses. What the authors observed across the whole study: Immune responses induced by the vaccine were seen in roughly 92% of patients across multiple MHC alleles. No apparent relationship was observed between pseudoprogression and alterations in the top peripheral T cell clonotypes detected by TCRB sequencing. It was noted by the authors that analyses of patient blood samples could not be reproduced owing to sample limitations. PBMC samples for TCRB deep sequencing were selected based on availability.

Taken with the paper, the label for time point translates to: week 23, last vaccination. Each vaccine dose, consisting of 300 ug of a 20-mer mutant IDH1 peptide in Montanide, was administered subcutaneously with topical imiquimod. The donors had newly diagnosed IDH1-mutant astrocytomas of WHO grade 3 or 4 that showed loss of nuclear ATRX. The samples were drawn from NOA16, a multicentre, single-arm, open-label phase I trial in Germany that tested a mutant IDH1 peptide vaccine in humans for the first time. Genomic DNA for TCRB sequencing was extracted from EDTA blood using the DNeasy Blood and Tissue Kit. The junction shows trimming of 2 bases on V and 7 bases on J, plus 14 bases between the germline ends. CDR1 and CDR2 were assigned from the germline V gene as MNHNS and SASEGT. The CDR3 covers 14 residues, taking in both the cysteine and the phenylalanine. Only the CDR3 DNA stays, 42 bases, in frame from base 1.

Concerning this clone: What this receptor recognizes is not known. Base qualities are not provided; no much larger clone lies one nucleotide away.

The library was produced with the immunoSEQ multiplex PCR assay. Rearranged TCR beta chain sequences were amplified with the hsTCRB Kit following the manufacturer's protocol. TCRB libraries were sequenced on an Illumina MiSeq. The source study handled its data this way. The kit vendor's proprietary platform handled demultiplexing, trimming and gene mapping. TCRdb obtained this table from immuneACCESS and retained in-frame rearrangements with V and J assigned. These tables miss some clones; where compared with another copy, unresolved V genes account for less than half of the shortfall, and the remainder is unexplained. V and J calls and clone size come straight from that table; D and trimming were deduced from the DNA. The sample records about 43,000 clones, approximately 84% of which are singletons. The top ten clonotypes cover 2.4% of the sample.

The sequence came from a woman aged 18-29 years with glioma. Some clones in this sample may be carry-over from other donors' samples. This specimen consisted of PBMCs, obtained from a glioma patient whose treatment included an IDH1 peptide vaccine. The V and J genes are TRBV6-1 and TRBJ1-2; 5 matching bases give a weak D call of TRBD1. The DNA sequence is as follows: TGTGCCAGCAGTGAATTGGACAAGGCCAGTGGCTACACCTTC. The resulting protein is CASSELDKASGYTF.